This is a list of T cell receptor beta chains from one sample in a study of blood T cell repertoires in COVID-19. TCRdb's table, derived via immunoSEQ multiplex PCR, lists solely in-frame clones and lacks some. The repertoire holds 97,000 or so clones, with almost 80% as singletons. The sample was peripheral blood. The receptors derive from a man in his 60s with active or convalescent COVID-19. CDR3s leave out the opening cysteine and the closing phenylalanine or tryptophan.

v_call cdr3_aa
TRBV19 ASSMGGTGRKAQH
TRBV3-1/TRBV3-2 ATRRLAGSYNEQF
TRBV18 ASSPTTGEGTGELF
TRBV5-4 ASSLGRANTGELF
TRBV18 ASSPGGVRTGELF
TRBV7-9 ASSPRGQGTYGYT
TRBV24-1 ATSGTLTGELF
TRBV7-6 ASSPPGRVNTGELF
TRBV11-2 ASSTATSGSSYEQY
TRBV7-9 ASSRSGTSTDTQY
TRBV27 ARRQNYILGPSGSTDTQY
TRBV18 ASSPQGRTGELF
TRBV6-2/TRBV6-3 ASSYSVGQGVIDTEAF
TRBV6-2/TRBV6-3 ASSQQGENYGYT
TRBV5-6 ASSLFGTSGRRLETQY
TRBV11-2 ASTFTASGTFYEQY
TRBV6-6 ASSFPGAETQY
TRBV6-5 ASFGGGNTGELF
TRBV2 ASSFEPSDTQY
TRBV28 ASSRGGRDSNQPQH
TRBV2 ASRRRGDSNQPQH
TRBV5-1 ASSLASGGSYEQY
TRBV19 ASSQGLAGAQVHGDTQY
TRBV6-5 ASASGQGLYTEAF
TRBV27 ASSYIAGDGTGELF
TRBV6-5 ASSSGRGTRELF
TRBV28 ASSLQQGDYGYT
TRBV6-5 ASSFYTGVDTEAF
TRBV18 ASSRDRGYEQY
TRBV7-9 ASSLVGGSINEQF
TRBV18 ASSPTGNTEAF
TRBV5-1 ASSSRDGSTDTQY
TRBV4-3 ASSDRTGFLETQY
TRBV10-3 AISPDSSGNTIY
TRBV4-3 ASSQVVASGSFNEQF
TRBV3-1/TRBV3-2 ASSPDRPGYNTGELF
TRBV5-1 ASSLVSALNEQF
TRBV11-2 ASSLGLAPSYEQY
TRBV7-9 ASSGGTGINTGELF
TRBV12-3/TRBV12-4 ASTYRGLRMF
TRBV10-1 ASKQDREADTQY
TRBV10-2 ASSLAGGNEQF